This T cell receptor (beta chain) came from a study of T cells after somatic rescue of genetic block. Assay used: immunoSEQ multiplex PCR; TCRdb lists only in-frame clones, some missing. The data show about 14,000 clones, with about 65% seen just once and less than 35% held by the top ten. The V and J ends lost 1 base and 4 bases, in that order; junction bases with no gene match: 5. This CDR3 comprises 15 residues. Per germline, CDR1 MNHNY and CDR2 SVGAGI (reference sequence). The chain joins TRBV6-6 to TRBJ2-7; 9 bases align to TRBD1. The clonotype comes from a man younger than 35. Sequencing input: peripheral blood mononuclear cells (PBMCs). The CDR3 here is CASSYWGQGTYEQYF. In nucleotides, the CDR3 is TGTGCCAGCAGTTACTGGGGACAGGGAACTTACGAGCAGTACTTC.